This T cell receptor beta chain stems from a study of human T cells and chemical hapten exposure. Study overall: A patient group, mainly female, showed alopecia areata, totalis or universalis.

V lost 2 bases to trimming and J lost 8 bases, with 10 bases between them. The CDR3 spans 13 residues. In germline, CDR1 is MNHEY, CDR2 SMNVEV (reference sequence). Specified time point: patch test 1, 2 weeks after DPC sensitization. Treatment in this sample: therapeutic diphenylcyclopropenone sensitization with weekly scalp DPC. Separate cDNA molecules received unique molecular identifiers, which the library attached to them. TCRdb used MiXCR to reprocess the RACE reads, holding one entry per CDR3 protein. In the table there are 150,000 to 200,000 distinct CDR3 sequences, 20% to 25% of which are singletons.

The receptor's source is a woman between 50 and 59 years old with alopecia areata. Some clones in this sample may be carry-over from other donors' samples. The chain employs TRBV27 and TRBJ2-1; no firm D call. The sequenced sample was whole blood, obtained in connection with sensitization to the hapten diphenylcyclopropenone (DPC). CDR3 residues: CASSLLAGDEQFF. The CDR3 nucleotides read TGTGCCAGCAGTTTACTGGCCGGAGATGAGCAGTTCTTC.